This T cell receptor (beta chain) is drawn from a study of cytomegalovirus exposure and HLA in healthy donors. Whole-study findings and limits: There were fewer than 200 TCR beta chains listed as cytomegalovirus-associated.

Primers: 60 Vbeta forward and 13 Jbeta reverse. TCRdb's copy holds only in-frame clones and misses some; the assay was immunoSEQ multiplex PCR. The sample records about 110,000 clones, about 70% being singletons. About this clone: What it binds is unknown.

Germline lookup yields CDR1 SQVTM and CDR2 ANQGSEA. The CDR3 spans 12 residues. J lost 1 base, V lost 7 bases, and 3 bases had no gene match. The clonotype was recovered from a woman in her thirties in good health and CMV-seronegative. Sequenced material: PBMCs. J is TRBJ2-5 and V is TRBV29-1, with TRBD1 identical over 7 bases. The CDR3 coding sequence is TGCAGCGCCCGGGACAGCCAAGAGACCCAGTACTTC. It is translated as CSARDSQETQYF.